This note documents a single T cell receptor (beta chain) sequence. The target antigen is unknown. The data were taken from a study of T cell responses to AZD1222 COVID-19 vaccine. Study results and limitations: In all cases, repertoires were sampled only after the peak T cell response. The study found vaccine-associated CD4 TCRs spanning spike, dominant at 160-218 and 743-854. Reportedly, nearly half of unique spike TCRs recognized epitopes outside B.1.351/B.1.1.7 mutations. Compared with day 0, the breadth and depth of the Spike-specific TCR repertoire rose significantly after two doses of AZD1222.

CDR3 length equals 15 residues. V was pared by 7 bases and J by 2 bases, with 15 bases between. CDR1 and CDR2 from the germline V gene are MNHEY and SVGAGI. TCRdb keeps only in-frame clones here, not all; method: immunoSEQ multiplex PCR. The sample contains 130,000 to 150,000 clones, approximately 89% of which appear only once. The starting material was peripheral blood, obtained 28 days after the second AZD1222 dose. This clonotype was obtained from an adult who received the AZD1222 COVID-19 vaccine. The chain uses TRBV6-5 and TRBJ1-5; D remains ambiguous. The CDR3 loop is CASTQGTQGNQPQHF. DNA of the CDR3: TGTGCCAGCACCCAAGGTACACAAGGCAATCAGCCCCAGCATTTT.